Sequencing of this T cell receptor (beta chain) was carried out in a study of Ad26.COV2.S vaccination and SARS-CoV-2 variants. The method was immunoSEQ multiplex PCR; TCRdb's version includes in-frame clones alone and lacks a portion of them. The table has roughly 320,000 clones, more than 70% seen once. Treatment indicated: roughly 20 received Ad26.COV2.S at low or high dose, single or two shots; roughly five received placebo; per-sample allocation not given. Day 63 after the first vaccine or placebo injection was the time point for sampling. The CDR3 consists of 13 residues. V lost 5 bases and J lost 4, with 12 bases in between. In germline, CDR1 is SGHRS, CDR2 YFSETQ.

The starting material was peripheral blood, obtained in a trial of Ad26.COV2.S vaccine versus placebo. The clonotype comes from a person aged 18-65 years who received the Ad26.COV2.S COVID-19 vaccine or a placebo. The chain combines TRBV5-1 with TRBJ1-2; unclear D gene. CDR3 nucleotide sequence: TGCGCCAGCAGAAAAACAGAGAGCTATGGCTACACCTTC. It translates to CASRKTESYGYTF.